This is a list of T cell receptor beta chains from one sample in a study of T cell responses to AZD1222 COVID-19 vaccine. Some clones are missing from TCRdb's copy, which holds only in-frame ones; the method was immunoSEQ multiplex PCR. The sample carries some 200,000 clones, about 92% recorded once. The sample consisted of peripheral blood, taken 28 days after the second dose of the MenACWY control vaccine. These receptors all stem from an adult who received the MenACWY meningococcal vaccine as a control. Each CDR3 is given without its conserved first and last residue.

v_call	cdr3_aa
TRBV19	ASSIVDGGYGYT
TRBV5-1	ASSLGAGGNGYT
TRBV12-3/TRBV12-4	ASGMVQETQY
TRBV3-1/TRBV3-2	ASSQGASGISYNEQF
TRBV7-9	ASSLGERSYNEQF
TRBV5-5	ASSPGLAGAINEQY
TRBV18	ASSTTSGGSYNEQF
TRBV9	ASSVQGDTEAF
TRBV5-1	ASSWGFQGNEQY
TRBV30	AWTRENVEAF
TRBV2	ASSSGTGGQEQY
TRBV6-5	ASSYRVSTEAF
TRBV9	ASSVRGETQY
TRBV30	AWSAQGYRTGELF
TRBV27	ASRPQGAGQPQH
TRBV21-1	ASSTDGENTEAF
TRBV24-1	ATSDTGGATNEQF
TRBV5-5	ASSLVQGSGNSPLH
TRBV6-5	ASSYSPGNYGYT
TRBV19	ASSLTRETQY
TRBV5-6	ASSSRDRGAGQPQH
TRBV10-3	AISPGQGTYGYT
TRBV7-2	ASSLGGASGY
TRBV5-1	ASLGLAGEGNEQF
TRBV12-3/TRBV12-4	ASSSTTGELF
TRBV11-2	ASSPEQGANTEAF
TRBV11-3	ASSSGTSGRDQF
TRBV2	ASSEMTRAYEQY
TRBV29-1	SAGTSGSSYNEQF
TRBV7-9	ASSRRTGNTEAF
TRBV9	ASSVGDRLTFTEAF
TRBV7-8	ASSSRLGLGFDEQF
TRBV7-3	ASSSTGVRNTQY
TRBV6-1	ASSEVPQGNNSPLH
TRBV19	ASSISSGGGTGELF
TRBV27	ASGPGTEPNYGYT
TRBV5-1	ASSFSVDDGFYGYT
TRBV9	ASSVRGLGEQY
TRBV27	ASSKGTSGGNEQF
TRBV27	ASSLSAGYNEQF
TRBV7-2	ASSPPRIHYGYT
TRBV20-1	SALRDEKLF
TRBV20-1	SASGSPVSARPYNEQF